The present T cell receptor (beta chain) was sequenced within a study of shared T cell receptors in the human thymus. Here immunoSEQ multiplex PCR was the method, and the copy in TCRdb shows in-frame clones only, minus some. In the table there are approximately 400,000 clones, 95% of which are singletons. Germline values: CDR1 MDHEN, CDR2 SYDVKM. V was pared by 5 bases and J by 6 bases, with 14 bases of the junction left unmatched. This CDR3 spans 17 amino acids. The specimen sequenced was thymocytes. This TCR derives from a human donor. V usage is TRBV28 and J usage is TRBJ2-2, with TRBD2 identical over 8 bases. Here the CDR3 reads CASSGTSSLRVSGELFF. In DNA form, the CDR3 reads TGTGCCAGCAGTGGGACTAGTTCCCTTAGGGTTTCCGGGGAGCTGTTTTTT.